This T cell receptor beta chain was profiled in a study of human T cells and chemical hapten exposure. Study-level background: Sensitization employed 2% DPC on about 2 cm by about 2 cm of upper inner arm skin. The study's findings and limits: TCRs at a frequency above 1 in 1000 stayed unchanged with DPC sensitization.

Time point specified: patch test 2, 6 weeks after DPC sensitization. The treatment was: therapeutic diphenylcyclopropenone sensitization with weekly scalp DPC. TCRdb fed the RACE reads into MiXCR, producing one record per CDR3 protein. The table shows about 400,000 distinct CDR3 sequences, with about 6% occurring only once. Germline values: CDR1 ENHRY, CDR2 SYGVKD. The CDR3 consists of 15 residues. Comments on this clonotype: Its antigen is as yet unknown. A much larger clone sits a single nucleotide away, making a read error possible.

The sequence was obtained from a woman aged 18-29 years with alopecia areata. Some clones in this sample may be carry-over from other donors' samples. The source was whole blood, collected in connection with sensitization to the hapten diphenylcyclopropenone (DPC). The chain uses TRBV10-3 and TRBJ2-7; D perhaps matches TRBD1 (5 bases). CDR3 nucleotides: TGTGCCATCAGTGCAGGCCAGGGTCTGGCCTACGAGGAGTACTTC. Translated: CAISAGQGLAYEEYF.